This T cell receptor (beta chain) was documented in a study of T-cell reconstitution after alpha-beta-depleted transplantation in children. Whole-study findings and limits: Alpha-beta T cells about two months after transplant reportedly derived from several hundred expanded graft clones.

Unique molecular identifiers were incorporated during preparation of the TCRbeta library. TCRdb passed the PCR reads through MiXCR, listing each CDR3 protein once. The sample carries around 270,000 distinct CDR3 sequences, about 9.5% recorded once. This clonotype was detected ten times or more. Its antigen is unknown. The sample here was PBMCs, taken before TCRalphabeta/CD19-depleted stem cell transplant. The sequence derives from a boy under two years old with acute myeloid leukemia, due to receive a stem cell transplant.

The CDR3 reads CASSQVNTGHYGYTF. The CDR3, as DNA: TGTGCCAGCAGCCAAGTTAACACAGGGCACTATGGCTACACCTTC. This rearrangement joins TRBV3-1 to TRBJ1-2; possibly TRBD1 for D (6 bases). CDR1 is LGHDT, CDR2 YNNKEL, per germline (reference sequence). V was shortened by 1 base and J by 3 bases, with 12 bases between the two germline ends. The CDR3 length is 15 residues.